A selection of T cell receptor beta chains follows, all from one sample in a study of blood T cell repertoires in COVID-19. Clones were read by immunoSEQ multiplex PCR, and TCRdb kept only the in-frame ones, dropping some. The sample yields hundreds of thousands of clones, roughly 80% seen once. The sequencing sample was made of peripheral blood. Receptors originate from a woman aged 40 to 50 with active or convalescent COVID-19. Both conserved end residues are part of each CDR3. The order of the fields is V gene, CDR3 protein.

V: TRBV5-5
CDR3: CASSLVQENTEAFF

V: TRBV28
CDR3: CASSGRGDGYGYTF

V: TRBV24-1
CDR3: CATSDGPGSGRASATDTQYF

V: TRBV4-2
CDR3: CASSTRTGDTEAFF

V: TRBV19
CDR3: CASRAGVAYEQYF

V: TRBV5-1
CDR3: CASSLVGGFPSDTQYF

V: TRBV20-1
CDR3: CSASVWGTNYGYTF

V: TRBV25-1
CDR3: CASRDSLYGYTF

V: TRBV5-1
CDR3: CASRPTGRYGYTF

V: TRBV30
CDR3: CAWSVQGETQYF

V: TRBV19
CDR3: CASSRVGQRDEKLFF

V: TRBV11-2
CDR3: CASSFGTSGTNEQFF

V: TRBV10-3
CDR3: CAINPGGEWETQYF

V: TRBV9
CDR3: CASSAGALAGQETQYF

V: TRBV21-1
CDR3: CASSKHDRGLVQPQHF

V: TRBV7-3
CDR3: CASSLQGLNAGELFF

V: TRBV5-8
CDR3: CASSLGGQGTRGYTF

V: TRBV5-4
CDR3: CASSPVGRSRGETQYF

V: TRBV9
CDR3: CASSVGGRGHTEAFF

V: TRBV30
CDR3: CAWDPGTGFFGYTF

V: TRBV11-3
CDR3: CASSLGGTSYEQYF

V: TRBV6-2/TRBV6-3
CDR3: CASSSAGDQPQHF

V: TRBV7-3
CDR3: CASGDFGQVYGYTF

V: TRBV3-1/TRBV3-2
CDR3: CASSRVQGVAEAFF

V: TRBV11-1
CDR3: CASSLDFITDTQYF

V: TRBV19
CDR3: CASSRQGYTEAFF